This T cell receptor (beta chain) was identified during a study of OX40 agonist ivuxolimab in advanced cancers. Background on the study: Those enrolled were less than 85% male, with a mean age of about 66 years and ages from roughly 20 to 85. Three individuals attained partial responses, comprising one hepatocellular carcinoma case and two cutaneous melanoma cases.

Patients who had autoimmune disease history or got systemic immunosuppression were left out. Study results and limitations: Dose levels from 0.1 to 3.0 mg/kg saw CD4+ and CD8+ blood T cells expand clonally by week 6.

As for this clone: The antigen is not known.

V lost 1 base to trimming and J lost 0 bases, with 9 bases between them. The V gene's germline CDR1 is MNHNS and CDR2 SASEGT. This CDR3 spans 15 amino acids. Libraries were prepared by immunoSEQ multiplex PCR; TCRdb keeps only in-frame clonotypes and omits some of them. The sample lists 76,000 or so clones, 93% occurring once. The clonotype comes from an adult with an advanced solid tumor such as melanoma, head and neck, liver or kidney cancer. Material: CD4+ or CD8+ T cells sorted from blood, obtained in a trial of the OX40 agonist ivuxolimab. The V call is TRBV6-1, the J call TRBJ1-1, with D possibly TRBD1 on 5 matching bases. CDR3 residues: CASSEVGGLNTEAFF. The DNA of the CDR3 is TGTGCCAGCAGTGAAGTGGGGGGACTGAACACTGAAGCTTTCTTT.